Shown below are 25 T cell receptor beta chains from a single sample sequenced in a study of neurological immune-mediated disorders. The time point is: technical triplicate 3. MiXCR was run by TCRdb on the 5' RACE reads, yielding one entry per CDR3 protein. The profile shows under 45,000 distinct CDR3 sequences, about 22% of them singletons. Sequencing was done on a sample of PBMCs. All receptors derive from a man aged 60 to 69 with HTLV-1-associated myelopathy (HAM/TSP).

The chain employs TRBV2 and TRBJ1-1; D remains ambiguous. V was cut by 5 bases and J by 0 bases, with 7 bases left in between. The CDR3 is made up of 13 amino acids. The V gene's germline CDR1 is SNHLY and CDR2 FYNNEI. The CDR3: CASSRFMNTEAFF. The CDR3 nucleotides are TGTGCCAGCAGTCGATTTATGAACACTGAAGCTTTCTTT.

This clonotype was detected many times. J is TRBJ1-1 and V is TRBV5-1, with 7 bases identical to TRBD1. The CDR3 runs 15 residues. Trimming removed 4 bases from V and 5 bases from J; junction bases left unmatched: 11. Germline assignment: CDR1 SGHRS and CDR2 YFSETQ. In DNA form, the CDR3 reads TGCGCCAGCAGCAACCGACAGGGAACGGGGACTGAAGCTTTCTTT. Its translation: CASSNRQGTGTEAFF.

In this sample, this clonotype turned up many times. The V and J genes are TRBV20-1 and TRBJ2-7; 7 positions agree with TRBD2. Germline CDR1 reads DFQATT; CDR2 reads SNEGSKA (reference sequence). The CDR3 has 14 residues. The V and J ends lost 0 bases and 0 bases, in that order; junction bases with no gene match: 2. CDR3 residues: CSARDSGGSYEQYF. CDR3 in DNA: TGCAGTGCTAGAGATTCGGGGGGCTCCTACGAGCAGTACTTC.

Ten or more counts support this clonotype. This rearrangement joins TRBV12-3 or TRBV12-4 to TRBJ2-7; no firm D call. The CDR3 totals 15 residues. V lost 3 bases and J 2 bases, leaving 14 bases between the germline ends. The CDR3 DNA reads as TGTGCCAGCAGTTTGGGGTGGAGAGCCACCTACGAGCAGTACTTC. Its translation is CASSLGWRATYEQYF.

This clonotype was seen repeatedly, ten times or more. V usage is TRBV9 and J usage is TRBJ2-7, with D possibly called TRBD1 or TRBD2 (6 bases each). The CDR3 spans 15 residues. Germline CDR1 is SGDLS and CDR2 is YYNGEE. The ends were cut back, 4 bases at V and 6 bases at J, with 20 bases in the middle. The CDR3 nucleotides are TGTGCCAGCAGCCCTGGGGGGCTACTCCTAGCCGAGCAGTACTTC. Translation: CASSPGGLLLAEQYF.

This clonotype was detected many times. The gene calls are TRBV20-1 and TRBJ2-7, with TRBD2 as a possible D gene (6 bases). Germline lookup yields CDR1 DFQATT and CDR2 SNEGSKA (reference sequence). The CDR3 loop spans 13 amino acids. Deletions cut 4 bases from V and 5 bases from J, with 15 bases between. CDR3 DNA sequence: TGCAGTGCTATGGGGACTCCTGGGAACGAGCAGTACTTC. Encoded protein: CSAMGTPGNEQYF.

Note on this clonotype: At one of its ends the junction is not consistent with the germline gene, which may arise from a read error. The gene calls are TRBV12-3 or TRBV12-4 and TRBJ2-3; tentatively, D is TRBD1 or TRBD2 (5 bases each). The CDR3 spans 12 residues. CDR3: CVSRDRDPAQYF. In DNA, the CDR3 is TGTGTCAGCAGGGACCGGGACCCTGCGCAGTATTTT.

In its sample, this clonotype was seen many times. V gene TRBV7-9 combines with J gene TRBJ2-1; D may be TRBD1 (6 bases). The germline V gene encodes CDR1 SEHNR and CDR2 FQNEAQ (reference sequence). This CDR3 has 15 residues. V shed 3 bases and J shed 5 bases, with 14 bases lying between them. The CDR3 DNA is TGTGCCAGCAGCTTCCCAGGGGTTCAGGACAATGAGCAGTTCTTC. It specifies CASSFPGVQDNEQFF.

This clonotype came up many times. The chain is built from TRBV28 and TRBJ2-3; 9 bases agree with TRBD1. The CDR3 totals 14 residues. Unmatched junction bases numbered 5, after V lost 6 bases and J lost 4 bases. Germline values: CDR1 MDHEN, CDR2 SYDVKM. The CDR3 region is CASSTTGGPDTQYF. The DNA for the CDR3 is TGTGCCAGCAGCACAACAGGGGGCCCAGATACGCAGTATTTT.

This clonotype was seen more than once but under ten times. The chain has TRBV4-1 and TRBJ1-2; 8 nucleotides line up with TRBD1. In germline, CDR1 is MGHRA, CDR2 YSYEKL. This CDR3 is 15 amino acids long. V trimming: 0 bases; J trimming: 7 bases; junction bases outside the gene matches: 7. CDR3: CASSQDSGGVGGYTF. CDR3 bases: TGCGCCAGCAGCCAAGATTCAGGGGGCGTAGGTGGCTACACCTTC.

The chain links TRBV11-2 to TRBJ1-5; TRBD1 agrees at 7 bases. The junction had 4 bases not matched to a gene; V was cut back by 5 bases and J by 0 bases. This CDR3 spans 15 amino acids. Germline CDR1 is SGHAT and CDR2 is FQNNGV. CDR3 sequence (DNA): TGTGCCAGCAGCGCCGGGACAGCTAGCAATCAGCCCCAGCATTTT. Its protein product is CASSAGTASNQPQHF.

The rearrangement links TRBV28 to TRBJ1-5; a possible D gene is TRBD1 (5 bases). Trimming shortened V by 4 bases and J by 2 bases, and 12 bases separated the two germline ends. The CDR3 length is 15 residues. Germline CDR1 is MDHEN and CDR2 is SYDVKM. The CDR3 reads CASSWGRDGNQPQHF. The CDR3 bases are TGTGCCAGCAGTTGGGGCAGGGACGGCAATCAGCCCCAGCATTTT.

This clonotype has a count of ten or more. This chain uses TRBV5-1 with TRBJ2-3; no definite D call. Trimming took off 1 base at V and 4 bases at J, with 7 bases between the two ends. CDR1 SGHRS and CDR2 YFSETQ come from the germline V gene. The CDR3 has 13 residues. The DNA of the CDR3 is TGCGCCAGCAGCTTGTTTTTAGCAGATACGCAGTATTTT. Protein: CASSLFLADTQYF.

This clonotype was observed many times. CDR3 sequence reads: CASSRQVDRELFF. The CDR3 DNA follows: TGTGCCAGCAGCCGACAAGTTGACAGGGAGCTGTTTTTT. V gene TRBV7-9 combines with J gene TRBJ2-2; no firm D call. V gave up 5 bases and J gave up 9 bases, with 13 bases separating them. CDR1 and CDR2 from the germline V gene are SEHNR and FQNEAQ (reference sequence). The CDR3 is 13 residues long.

In this sample, this clonotype turned up many times. The chain combines TRBV5-1 with TRBJ2-1; the D call may be TRBD1 or TRBD2 (6 bases each). CDR1 is SGHRS and CDR2 is YFSETQ in the germline V gene. The CDR3 sequence is 16 residues long. V shed 0 bases and J shed 2 bases, with 12 bases lying between them. This chain's CDR3 is CASSLDEGGPYNEQFF. In DNA, the CDR3 is TGCGCCAGCAGCTTGGATGAGGGGGGCCCCTACAATGAGCAGTTCTTC.

Ten or more counts support this clonotype. One junction end does not reproduce the germline sequence, and a read error may be involved. The rearrangement links TRBV5-1 to TRBJ2-1; 15 bases agree with TRBD2. Germline V gene sequence: CDR1 SGHRS, CDR2 YFSETQ. This CDR3 comprises 16 residues. CDR3 region: CVSSLAGLAGGGEQFF. In DNA form, the CDR3 reads TGCGTCAGCAGCTTGGCGGGACTAGCGGGAGGAGGTGAGCAGTTCTTC.

This clonotype occurred many times. The chain has TRBV29-1 and TRBJ2-5; 7 nucleotides line up with TRBD2. The V gene end was trimmed by 5 bases and the J gene end by 4 bases; junction bases not matched to a gene: 7. Germline values: CDR1 SQVTM, CDR2 ANQGSEA. The CDR3 is 13 residues long. For the CDR3, the DNA is TGCAGCGTTCTACGGGGGGTGACAGAGACCCAGTACTTC. Amino acids: CSVLRGVTETQYF.

Concerning this clonotype itself: A much larger clonotype is one base distant, so this may be a read error. V and J are TRBV5-5 and TRBJ1-2; 9 bases fit TRBD1. The CDR3 runs to 14 residues. V lost 10 bases to trimming and J lost 2 bases; unmatched junction nucleotides: 9. Germline V gene sequence: CDR1 SGHKS, CDR2 YYEKEE (reference sequence). The CDR3 DNA follows: TGTGCCGGCACTTTACAGGGGGCGAACTATGGCTACACCTTC. Encoded protein: CAGTLQGANYGYTF.

This clonotype was counted at least ten times. The J gene is TRBJ1-6, the V gene TRBV5-1; the D gene is possibly TRBD1 (6 bases). Germline assignment: CDR1 SGHRS and CDR2 YFSETQ. The length of the CDR3 is 16 residues. Trimming took 3 bases from V and 14 from J, leaving 24 bases between them. The CDR3 is CASSYDDRKSPGALHF. CDR3 DNA sequence: TGCGCCAGCAGCTACGACGACCGAAAATCCCCAGGGGCCCTCCACTTT.

This clonotype was recorded many times. The chain uses TRBV20-1 and TRBJ2-1; D not certain. Per germline, CDR1 DFQATT and CDR2 SNEGSKA (reference sequence). Deletions cut 6 bases from V and 10 bases from J, with 13 bases between. This CDR3 is 11 amino acids long. CDR3 sequence reads: CSAGPLHEQFF. The CDR3 coding sequence is TGCAGTGCAGGGCCTTTACACGAGCAGTTCTTC.

This clonotype has at least ten counts. CDR3 nucleotide sequence: TGCGCCAGCAGCTTGGACATGACGAACACCGGGGAGCTGTTTTTT. Encoded protein: CASSLDMTNTGELFF. The chain combines TRBV5-1 with TRBJ2-2; D remains unclear. The ends were cut back, 0 bases at V and 0 bases at J, with 6 bases in the middle. CDR1 and CDR2 (germline): SGHRS, YFSETQ. The CDR3 loop spans 15 amino acids.

This clonotype was recorded at least ten times. The chain links TRBV28 to TRBJ2-1; 7 bases align to TRBD1. In germline, CDR1 is MDHEN, CDR2 SYDVKM. The trim removed 5 bases at V and 8 bases at J, leaving 12 bases unmatched. The CDR3 is 15 amino acids. The CDR3 bases are TGTGCCAGCAGTCCCCCTATAGGCAGGGGGTATGAGCAGTTCTTC. As protein: CASSPPIGRGYEQFF.

At least ten counts were recorded for this clonotype. This chain joins TRBV5-1 and TRBJ1-2; D is ambiguous. The CDR3 extends over 14 amino acids. Germline V gene data show CDR1 as SGHRS and CDR2 as YFSETQ. Trimming removed 4 bases from V and 4 bases from J, with 14 bases in between. Here the CDR3 reads CASSPDLTSYGYTF. For the CDR3, the DNA is TGCGCCAGCAGCCCTGACCTTACAAGCTATGGCTACACCTTC.

V and J are TRBV5-1 and TRBJ2-3; TRBD1 might be the D (6 bases). The ends were cut back, 0 bases at V and 3 bases at J, with 11 bases in the middle. The CDR3 spans 15 residues. The germline gives CDR1 SGHRS, CDR2 YFSETQ. CDR3 bases: TGCGCCAGCAGCTTGGACCAGGGGACGACAGATACGCAGTATTTT. This encodes CASSLDQGTTDTQYF.

This clonotype has at least ten counts. The genes are TRBV20-1 and TRBJ1-5; 11 positions match TRBD1. The CDR3 runs to 13 residues. In germline, CDR1 is DFQATT, CDR2 SNEGSKA (reference sequence). V lost 5 bases and J lost 7; bases outside the gene matches: 4. The CDR3 DNA reads as TGCAGTGCTCTGGGACAGGGGGAACAGCCCCAGCATTTT. As protein: CSALGQGEQPQHF.